This T cell receptor (beta chain) was documented in a study of cytomegalovirus exposure and HLA in healthy donors. 60 Vbeta and 13 Jbeta primers were used in PCR. Measured with immunoSEQ multiplex PCR; TCRdb has only the in-frame clones, and not every one. The sample lists about 200,000 clones, around nine tenths seen once, with more than 0.25% in the top ten. With respect to this clone: What it binds is not known.

Study-level findings and limits: The investigators catalogued 180 or so TCR beta chains as cytomegalovirus-associated. Productive rates of about 90% or about 30% were seen for most TCR beta V segments in an earlier analysis. There were a few CMV-associated chains whose specificity for CMV antigens was confirmed in vitro. Rarity marked most TCR sequences, yet some public TCRs occurred in many donors.

This CDR3 contains 14 residues. Germline values: CDR1 SGHNT, CDR2 YYREEE (reference sequence). V lost 4 bases, J lost 5 bases, and 15 bases lay in between. What was sequenced was PBMCs. The clonotype originates from a woman aged 25 to 39 in good health and CMV-seronegative. The chain couples TRBV5-4 to TRBJ1-1; D is perhaps TRBD1 (5 bases). CDR3 loop: CASSPSLGGTEAFF. CDR3 nucleotides: TGTGCCAGCAGCCCATCACTCGGGGGAACTGAAGCTTTCTTT.